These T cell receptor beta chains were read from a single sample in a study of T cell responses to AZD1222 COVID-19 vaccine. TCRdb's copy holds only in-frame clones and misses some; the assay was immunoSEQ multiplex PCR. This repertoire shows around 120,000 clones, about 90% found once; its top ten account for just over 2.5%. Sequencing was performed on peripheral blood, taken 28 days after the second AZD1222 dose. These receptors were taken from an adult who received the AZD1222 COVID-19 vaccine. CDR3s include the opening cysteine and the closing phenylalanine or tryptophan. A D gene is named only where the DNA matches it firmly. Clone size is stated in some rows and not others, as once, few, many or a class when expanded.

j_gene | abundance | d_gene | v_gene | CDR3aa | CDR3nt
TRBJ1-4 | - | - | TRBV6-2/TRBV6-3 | CASTPTGRNEKLFF | TGTGCCAGCACCCCCACTGGAAGGAATGAAAAACTGTTTTTT
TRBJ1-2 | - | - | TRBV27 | CASSPQGNYGYTF | TGTGCCAGCAGCCCACAGGGTAACTATGGCTACACCTTC
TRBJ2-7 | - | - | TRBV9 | CASSPSAHPYEQYF | TGTGCCAGCAGCCCTTCGGCCCACCCCTACGAGCAGTACTTC
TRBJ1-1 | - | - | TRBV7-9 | CASSPGPPPAEAFF | TGTGCCAGCAGCCCAGGACCGCCCCCAGCTGAAGCTTTCTTT
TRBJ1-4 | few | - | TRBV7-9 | CASSFGQTIEKLFF | TGTGCCAGCAGCTTCGGACAGACCATTGAAAAACTGTTTTTT
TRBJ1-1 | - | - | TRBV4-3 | CASSQDPAGATEAFF | TGCGCCAGCAGCCAAGATCCCGCTGGGGCGACTGAAGCTTTCTTT
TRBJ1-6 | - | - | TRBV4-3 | CASSQRGGLGNSPLHF | TGCGCCAGCAGCCAAAGGGGGGGTCTGGGAAATTCACCCCTCCACTTT
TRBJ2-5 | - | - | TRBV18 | CASSPPVEETQYF | TGTGCCAGCTCACCACCGGTTGAAGAGACCCAGTACTTC
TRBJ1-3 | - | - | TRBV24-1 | CATSELDSYSGNTIYF | TGTGCCACCAGTGAACTTGACAGTTACTCTGGAAACACCATATATTTT
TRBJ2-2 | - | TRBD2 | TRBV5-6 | CASSLLAGLLGTGELFF | TGTGCCAGCAGCTTGCTAGCGGGGCTTCTAGGGACCGGGGAGCTGTTTTTT
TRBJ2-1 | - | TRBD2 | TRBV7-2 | CASSLGLAGDEQFF | TGTGCCAGCAGCTTAGGGCTAGCGGGGGATGAGCAGTTCTTC
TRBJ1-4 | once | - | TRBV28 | CASRNGGGGNEKLFF | TGTGCCAGCAGAAATGGGGGGGGCGGTAATGAAAAACTGTTTTTT
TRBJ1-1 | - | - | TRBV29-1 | CSVQRTEAFF | TGCAGCGTCCAGCGGACAGAAGCTTTCTTT
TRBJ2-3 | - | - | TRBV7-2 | CASSPRLGRTDTQYF | TGTGCCAGCAGCCCCCGTCTGGGGCGCACAGATACGCAGTATTTT
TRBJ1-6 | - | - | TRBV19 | CASSMAGMVDSPLHF | TGTGCCAGTAGTATGGCAGGGATGGTGGATTCACCCCTCCACTTT
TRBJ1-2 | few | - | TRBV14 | CASSQQSPLSRTVYGYTF | TGTGCCAGCAGCCAACAAAGTCCCCTATCCAGGACGGTCTATGGCTACACCTTC
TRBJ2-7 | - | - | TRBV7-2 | CASSPRGPYEQYF | TGTGCCAGCAGCCCACGGGGGCCCTACGAGCAGTACTTC
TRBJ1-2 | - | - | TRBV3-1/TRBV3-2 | CASSQDLGFVGYTF | TGTGCCAGCAGCCAAGATTTAGGGTTTGTTGGCTACACCTTC
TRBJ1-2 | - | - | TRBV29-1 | CSVELSGRGGYTF | TGCAGCGTTGAATTGTCAGGGAGGGGTGGCTACACCTTC
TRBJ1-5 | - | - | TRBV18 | CASSPNQGAARGQPQHF | TGTGCCAGCTCACCGAACCAAGGGGCCGCTCGGGGTCAGCCCCAGCATTTT
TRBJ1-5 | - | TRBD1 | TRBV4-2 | CASSQDPGQAVGPQHF | TGTGCCAGCAGCCAAGACCCCGGACAGGCCGTCGGACCCCAGCATTTT
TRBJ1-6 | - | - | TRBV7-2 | CASSLVAQATNSPLHF | TGTGCCAGCAGCTTAGTTGCTCAGGCCACCAATTCACCCCTCCACTTT
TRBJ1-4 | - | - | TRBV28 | CASSSTGLVEKLFF | TGTGCCAGCAGTTCTACAGGGCTCGTTGAAAAACTGTTTTTT
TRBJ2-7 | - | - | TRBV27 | CASSPPPGYEQYF | TGTGCCAGCAGCCCGCCGCCAGGTTACGAGCAGTACTTC
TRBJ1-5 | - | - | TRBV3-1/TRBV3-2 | CASSQTGPNQPQHF | TGTGCCAGCAGCCAAACAGGGCCCAATCAGCCCCAGCATTTT
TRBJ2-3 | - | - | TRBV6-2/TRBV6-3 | CASSLARGEGTDTQYF | TGTGCCAGCAGCCTCGCGAGGGGTGAAGGCACAGATACGCAGTATTTT
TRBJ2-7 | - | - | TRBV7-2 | CASSLGPRYEQYF | TGTGCCAGCAGCTTAGGTCCTAGATACGAGCAGTACTTC
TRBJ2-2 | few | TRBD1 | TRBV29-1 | CSVASTGGNTGELFF | TGCAGCGTTGCCTCGACAGGGGGGAACACCGGGGAGCTGTTTTTT
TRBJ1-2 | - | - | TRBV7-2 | CASSLEGFTGRDGGYTF | TGTGCCAGCAGCTTAGAGGGTTTTACAGGGCGGGATGGGGGCTACACCTTC
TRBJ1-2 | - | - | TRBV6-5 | CASSYGVGAYGYTF | TGTGCCAGCAGTTACGGGGTGGGGGCCTATGGCTACACCTTC
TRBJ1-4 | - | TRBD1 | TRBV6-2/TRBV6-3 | CASSYRPGQGNEKLFF | TGTGCCAGCAGTTACCGTCCGGGACAGGGAAATGAAAAACTGTTTTTT
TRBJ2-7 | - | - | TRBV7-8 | CASSSTQPHEQYF | TGTGCCAGCAGCTCGACCCAGCCCCACGAGCAGTACTTC
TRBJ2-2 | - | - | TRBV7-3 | CASTATPTGELFF | TGTGCCAGCACCGCCACCCCCACCGGGGAGCTGTTTTTT
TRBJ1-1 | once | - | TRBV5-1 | CASSLIRGMNTEAFF | TGCGCCAGCAGCTTGATAAGGGGAATGAACACTGAAGCTTTCTTT
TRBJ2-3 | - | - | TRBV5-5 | CASSFSRSTDTQYF | TGTGCCAGCAGCTTTAGCAGGAGCACAGATACGCAGTATTTT
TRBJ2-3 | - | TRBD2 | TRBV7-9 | CASSLSAGGLTDTQYF | TGTGCCAGCAGCTTATCAGCGGGGGGGCTCACAGATACGCAGTATTTT
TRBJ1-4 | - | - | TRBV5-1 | CASSPDGQHREELFF | TGCGCCAGCAGCCCGGACGGGCAACATCGAGAGGAACTGTTTTTT
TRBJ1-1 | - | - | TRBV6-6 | CASSYSTGNTEAFF | TGTGCCAGCAGTTACTCCACAGGGAACACTGAAGCTTTCTTT
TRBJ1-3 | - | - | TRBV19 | CASSAQGGYTIYF | TGTGCCAGTAGTGCGCAGGGTGGATACACCATATATTTT
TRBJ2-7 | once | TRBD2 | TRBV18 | CASSPRASGGAVNYEQYF | TGTGCCAGCTCACCACGGGCTAGCGGGGGGGCCGTCAACTACGAGCAGTACTTC
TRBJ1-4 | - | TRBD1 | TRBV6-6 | CASSTDRGTGREKLFF | TGTGCCAGCAGTACTGACAGGGGCACCGGTCGAGAAAAACTGTTTTTT
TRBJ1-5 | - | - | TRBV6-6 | CASTSQKTGQPQHF | TGTGCCAGCACTTCACAAAAGACGGGTCAGCCCCAGCATTTT
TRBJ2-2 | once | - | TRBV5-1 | CASSLFPAGRATGELFF | TGCGCCAGCAGCTTGTTCCCGGCAGGGCGGGCCACCGGGGAGCTGTTTTTT
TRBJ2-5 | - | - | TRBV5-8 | CASSPNREKGQETQYF | TGTGCCAGCAGCCCAAACAGGGAGAAGGGGCAAGAGACCCAGTACTTC
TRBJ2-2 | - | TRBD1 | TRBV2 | CASRDRANTGELFF | TGTGCCAGCAGGGACAGGGCGAACACCGGGGAGCTGTTTTTT